What follows are 20 T cell receptor beta chains derived from one specimen sequenced in a study of CD8 T cells in ankylosing spondylitis. TCRdb passed the 5' RACE reads through MiXCR, listing each CDR3 protein once. The sample has about 190,000 distinct CDR3 sequences, 13% seen once. Sequenced sample: blood, either unsorted or a sorted T cell fraction (not recorded which). The receptor source for this set is a female donor with ankylosing spondylitis or in good health (not recorded which).

This clonotype was found once. Since a much larger clone is just one base distant, this may be a read error. This chain links TRBV5-1 with TRBJ1-1, with a possible D match to TRBD1 (6 bases). This CDR3 has 15 residues. CDR1 and CDR2 (germline): SGHRS, YFSETQ. The DNA of the CDR3 is TGCGCCACCTCAAGGGACACGGGAGCTATCACTAAAGCTTTCTTT. It yields the protein CATSRDTGAITKAFF.

The sample holds a few counts of this clonotype. The rearrangement uses TRBV20-1 and TRBJ2-7; the match to TRBD2 covers 10 bases. The CDR3 contains 15 residues. V lost 4 bases to trimming and J lost 0 bases; unmatched junction nucleotides: 6. Germline CDR1 and CDR2: DFQATT and SNEGSKA (reference sequence). CDR3: CSAIDPSGSSYEQYF. DNA of the CDR3: TGCAGTGCTATCGATCCTAGCGGGAGCTCCTACGAGCAGTACTTC.

This clonotype appeared many times. The rearrangement links TRBV27 to TRBJ1-4; the D gene is possibly TRBD1 (6 bases). Germline loops: CDR1 MNHEY, CDR2 SMNVEV (reference sequence). The CDR3 spans 14 residues. Trimming removed 3 bases at V and 8 bases at J, with 13 bases between. CDR3: CASSFGRGMEKLFF. Here the CDR3 DNA reads TGTGCCAGCAGTTTTGGCAGGGGAATGGAAAAACTGTTTTTT.

This clonotype was counted between two and nine times. The rearrangement joins TRBV29-1 to TRBJ1-3; no reliable D call. Germline V gene data show CDR1 as SQVTM and CDR2 as ANQGSEA. The CDR3 contains 14 residues. V was shortened by 0 bases and J by 3 bases, with 9 bases between the two germline ends. The CDR3 region is CSVEDPGNGNTIYF. The CDR3 DNA reads as TGCAGCGTTGAAGATCCGGGGAATGGAAACACCATATATTTT.

This clonotype was observed at least ten times. This chain connects TRBV27 to TRBJ2-3; 10 bases align to TRBD2. The CDR3 totals 14 residues. CDR1 is MNHEY and CDR2 is SMNVEV in the germline V gene (reference sequence). V shed 5 bases, J shed 4 bases, and the junction held 3 bases outside the gene matches. In nucleotides, the CDR3 is TGTGCCAGCAGTCCTAGCGGGAGTTCAGATACGCAGTATTTT. This gives the protein CASSPSGSSDTQYF.

The chain has TRBV3-1 and TRBJ1-2; the D gene is possibly TRBD1 (5 bases). Germline V lookup: CDR1 LGHDT, CDR2 YNNKEL (reference sequence). Trimming took off 8 bases at V and 6 bases at J, with 19 bases between the two ends. There are 14 residues in the CDR3. The CDR3: CASLGRDRGHGYTF. The DNA of the CDR3 is TGTGCCAGCCTAGGCCGGGACCGAGGACATGGCTACACCTTC.

This clonotype occurred a few times. The CDR3 sequence: CASSDRRHRTDNEQFF. CDR3 nucleotide sequence: TGTGCCAGCAGCGACAGGCGACATCGGACTGACAATGAGCAGTTCTTC. The V and J genes are TRBV7-3 and TRBJ2-1, with D possibly being TRBD1 (6 bases). V lost 5 bases, J lost 5 bases, and 19 bases lay in between. Germline V gives CDR1 SGHTA, CDR2 FQGTGA. The CDR3 length is 16 residues.

V gene TRBV5-1 combines with J gene TRBJ1-2, with 7 positions matching TRBD1. Germline assignment: CDR1 SGHRS and CDR2 YFSETQ. The CDR3 extends over 14 amino acids. Trimming removed 0 bases from V and 4 bases from J; junction bases left unmatched: 3. In nucleotides, the CDR3 is TGCGCCAGCAGCTTGGAGGGGGCTCTCTATGGCTACACCTTC. Translated, it gives CASSLEGALYGYTF.

This clonotype was detected many times. V and J are TRBV20-1 and TRBJ2-5; D not certain. V was trimmed by 4 bases and J by 1 base, leaving 1 base between them. The germline CDR1 and CDR2 sequences are DFQATT and SNEGSKA (reference sequence). The CDR3 spans 10 residues. CDR3 in DNA: TGCAGTGCTATCCAAGAGACCCAGTACTTC. This sequence encodes CSAIQETQYF.

This clonotype was recorded a few times. This chain uses TRBV30 with TRBJ2-1; unclear D gene. The V and J ends lost 2 bases and 6 bases respectively, with 8 bases between them. The CDR3 loop spans 12 amino acids. CDR1 is GTSNPN and CDR2 is SVGIG in the germline V gene (reference sequence). The CDR3 DNA reads as TGTGCCTGGAGTCCTTCTGCCAATGAGCAGTTCTTC. Translating gives CAWSPSANEQFF.

This clonotype was detected only a few times. The V gene is TRBV6-1, the J gene TRBJ2-3, with D perhaps matching TRBD1 or TRBD2 (5 bases each). The CDR3 sequence is 13 residues long. Germline loops: CDR1 MNHNS, CDR2 SASEGT. V gave up 8 bases and J gave up 6 bases, with 15 bases separating them. CDR3 in amino acids: CASFRDQEDTQYF. The CDR3 DNA reads as TGTGCCAGCTTCCGGGACCAGGAGGATACGCAGTATTTT.

This clonotype was detected many times. The chain links TRBV29-1 to TRBJ2-1; 8 nucleotides agree with TRBD1. Germline CDR1 SQVTM, CDR2 ANQGSEA. The CDR3 covers 13 residues. V lost 6 bases, J lost 6 bases, and 7 bases stayed unmatched. In nucleotides, the CDR3 is TGCAGCGTGGGACAGGTGGGGGGCAATGAGCAGTTCTTC. It yields the protein CSVGQVGGNEQFF.

This clonotype was detected many times. This chain links TRBV27 with TRBJ2-7, with D perhaps matching TRBD1 (5 bases). This CDR3 has 14 amino acids. Trimming took off 1 base at V and 4 bases at J, with 11 bases between the two ends. Germline-derived CDR1 and CDR2 are MNHEY and SMNVEV (reference sequence). CDR3: CASSLYHPGYEQYF. The CDR3 DNA reads TGTGCCAGCAGTTTATACCACCCAGGGTACGAGCAGTACTTC.

This clonotype was detected ten times or more. V is TRBV5-5 and J is TRBJ1-5; no definite D call. Germline CDR1 and CDR2: SGHKS and YYEKEE (reference sequence). Deletions cut 3 bases from V and 4 bases from J, with 14 bases between. The CDR3 has 15 residues. The CDR3 loop reads CASSSSPGRNQPQHF. CDR3 nucleotide sequence: TGTGCCAGCAGCTCATCGCCCGGAAGAAATCAGCCCCAGCATTTT.

The rearrangement joins TRBV5-1 to TRBJ2-2; 7 nucleotides align to TRBD2. The CDR3 length is 17 residues. Looked up from germline, CDR1 is SGHRS and CDR2 is YFSETQ. V trimming: 4 bases; J trimming: 1 base; junction bases outside the gene matches: 10. Here the CDR3 reads CASSPTVLALNTGELFF. CDR3 nucleotide sequence: TGCGCCAGCAGCCCAACGGTACTAGCGCTGAACACCGGGGAGCTGTTTTTT. Combining the CDR3 with reference TRBV5-1 and TRBJ2-2 gives the whole variable domain KAGVTQTPRYLIKTRGQQVTLSCSPISGHRSVSWYQQTPGQGLQFLFEYFSETQRNKGNFPGRFSGRQFSNSRSEMNVSTLELGDSALYLCASSPTVLALNTGELFFGEGSRLTVL.

In this sample, this clonotype turned up many times. J is TRBJ1-1 and V is TRBV9; D remains ambiguous. The V gene's germline CDR1 is SGDLS and CDR2 YYNGEE. Trimming took off 4 bases at V and 8 bases at J, with 21 bases between the two ends. This CDR3 is 15 amino acids long. CDR3 nucleotide sequence: TGTGCCAGCAGCATCCAGAGCTCCCTGGGCGAGGAAGCTTTCTTT. Translating gives CASSIQSSLGEEAFF.

In this sample, this clonotype turned up many times. CDR3 in DNA: TGCAGTGCTAGAGCCCCAGGGAGGGATACTGAAGCTTTCTTT. It codes for CSARAPGRDTEAFF. The V and J genes are TRBV20-1 and TRBJ1-1, with TRBD1 as a possible D gene (5 bases). V shed 1 base and J shed 5 bases, with 14 bases lying between them. Germline-derived CDR1 and CDR2 are DFQATT and SNEGSKA (reference sequence). This CDR3 contains 14 residues.

V is TRBV5-6 and J is TRBJ1-1, with D tentatively TRBD1 (5 bases). V gave up 4 bases and J gave up 6 bases, with 16 bases separating them. The germline gives CDR1 SGHDT, CDR2 YYEEEE. This CDR3 region has 14 residues. The CDR3 region has the DNA TGTGCCAGCAGCCCTGGGACTTGGATCCCTGAAGCTTTCTTT. Translation: CASSPGTWIPEAFF.

Of note for this clonotype: This clone may be a read error of a much larger clone one base away. The conserved phenylalanine or tryptophan normally closing the CDR3 is absent here, so this likely arose from a read error. The rearrangement links TRBV9 to TRBJ1-1; 8 bases fit TRBD1. The J segment lost 6 bases and the V segment lost 4 bases, leaving 8 bases of the junction unmatched. CDR1 is SGDLS, CDR2 YYNGEE, per germline. The CDR3 contains 14 residues. The DNA of the CDR3 is TGTGCCAGCAGCCCCCGGACAGGGTACCCTGAAGCTTTCCTT. Translated: CASSPRTGYPEAFL.

V gene TRBV5-6 combines with J gene TRBJ2-3; a possible D gene is TRBD1 (6 bases). Germline V gene data show CDR1 as SGHDT and CDR2 as YYEEEE. The germline V and J ends were trimmed by 0 bases and 10 bases, with 9 bases remaining between them. CDR3 length: 12 residues. The CDR3 protein is CASSLEGGSQYF. In DNA, the CDR3 is TGTGCCAGCAGCTTGGAAGGGGGATCGCAGTATTTT. Combining the CDR3 with reference TRBV5-6 and TRBJ2-3 gives the whole variable domain DAGVTQSPTHLIKTRGQQVTLRCSPKSGHDTVSWYQQALGQGPQFIFQYYEEEERQRGNFPDRFSGHQFPNYSSELNVNALLLGDSALYLCASSLEGGSQYFGPGTRLTVL.